Below, one TCR beta chain is given with its context. As processed by the authors: Estimation of nucleated cell counts was performed using reference gene primer amplification. Produced via immunoSEQ multiplex PCR; TCRdb's table is partial and in-frame only. Clone size and V and J calls were adopted from that table, with D and trimming inferred from the DNA. The table has roughly 110,000 clones, less than 90% seen once. The record originates from a study of blood T cell repertoires in COVID-19. Study as a whole: COVID-19 samples collected from the United States, Italy and Spain covered acute and convalescent phases. Sources were T cells, B-cell-depleted T cells, or PBMCs; the material itself was cDNA or gDNA.

This CDR3 region has 15 residues. Germline CDR1 is SGHNT and CDR2 is YYREEE (reference sequence). V was trimmed by 0 bases and J by 4 bases, leaving 10 bases between them. Sequencing used peripheral blood. The origin of this receptor is a human donor in a cohort sampled during active COVID-19. The V gene is TRBV5-4, the J gene TRBJ1-4, with unresolved D. DNA of the CDR3: TGTGCCAGCAGCTTGGCCAGTTTAAATAATGAAAAACTGTTTTTT. Encoded protein: CASSLASLNNEKLFF.